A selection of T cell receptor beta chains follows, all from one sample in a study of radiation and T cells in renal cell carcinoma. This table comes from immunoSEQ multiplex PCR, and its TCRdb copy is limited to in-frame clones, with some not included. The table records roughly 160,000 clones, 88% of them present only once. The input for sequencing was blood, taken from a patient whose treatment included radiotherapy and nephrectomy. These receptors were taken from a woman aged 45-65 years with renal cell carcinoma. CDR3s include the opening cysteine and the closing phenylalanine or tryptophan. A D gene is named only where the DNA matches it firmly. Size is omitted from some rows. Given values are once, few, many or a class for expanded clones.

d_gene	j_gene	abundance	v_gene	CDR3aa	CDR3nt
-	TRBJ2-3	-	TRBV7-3	CASFPTGPSTDTQYF	TGTGCCAGCTTCCCAACGGGGCCTAGCACAGATACGCAGTATTTT
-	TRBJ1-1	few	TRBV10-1	CASSVSMNTEAFF	TGCGCCAGCAGTGTATCCATGAACACTGAAGCTTTCTTT
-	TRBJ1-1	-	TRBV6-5	CASSFGQGNTEAFF	TGTGCCAGCAGTTTTGGGCAGGGAAACACTGAAGCTTTCTTT
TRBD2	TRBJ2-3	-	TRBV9	CASSVVGREDTQYF	TGTGCCAGCAGCGTAGTGGGGAGGGAAGATACGCAGTATTTT
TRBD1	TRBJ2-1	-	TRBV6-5	CASSLDRGKSNEQFF	TGTGCCAGCAGTCTGGACAGGGGGAAATCCAATGAGCAGTTCTTC
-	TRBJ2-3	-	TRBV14	CASSRVGQSTDTQYF	TGTGCCAGCAGCCGGGTGGGACAAAGCACAGATACGCAGTATTTT
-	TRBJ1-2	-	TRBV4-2	CASSQVRTDMIGYTF	TGTGCCAGCAGCCAAGTCCGGACGGACATGATCGGCTACACCTTC
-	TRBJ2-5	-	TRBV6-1	CASSGPSGPPYQETQYF	TGTGCCAGCAGTGGCCCCTCGGGACCGCCGTACCAAGAGACCCAGTACTTC
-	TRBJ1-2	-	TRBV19	CASSAREYGYTF	TGTGCCAGTAGCGCTCGGGAGTATGGCTACACCTTC
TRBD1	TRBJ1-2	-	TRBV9	CASSVLSTQGDYTF	TGTGCCAGCAGCGTACTCTCAACTCAGGGGGACTACACCTTC
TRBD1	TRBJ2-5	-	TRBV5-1	CASRLTQGAGETQYF	TGCGCCAGCAGACTCACACAGGGGGCTGGGGAGACCCAGTACTTC
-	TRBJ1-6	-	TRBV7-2	CASSRNSYNSPLHF	TGTGCCAGCAGCCGCAACAGTTATAATTCACCCCTCCACTTT
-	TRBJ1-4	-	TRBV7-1	CASMAGRGEKLFF	TGTGCCAGCATGGCGGGCAGGGGTGAAAAACTGTTTTTT
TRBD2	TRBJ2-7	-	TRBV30	CAWSLGGGAYEQYF	TGTGCCTGGAGTCTTGGCGGGGGAGCCTACGAGCAGTACTTC
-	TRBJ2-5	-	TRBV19	CASSITGEETQYF	TGTGCCAGTAGTATTACCGGGGAAGAGACCCAGTACTTC
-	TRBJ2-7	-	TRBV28	CASSLFRDSNYEQYF	TGTGCCAGCAGTTTATTCAGAGACTCGAACTACGAGCAGTACTTC
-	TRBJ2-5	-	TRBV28	CASSLDQGGSAQYF	TGTGCCAGCAGTTTAGACCAGGGGGGTTCGGCCCAGTACTTC
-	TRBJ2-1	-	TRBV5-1	CASSFLELAFSSYNEQFF	TGCGCCAGCAGCTTCCTAGAACTAGCTTTCAGCTCCTACAATGAGCAGTTCTTC
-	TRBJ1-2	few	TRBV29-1	CSGSDGYTF	TGCAGCGGTTCGGATGGCTACACCTTC
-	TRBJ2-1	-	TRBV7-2	CASSLGWQSNEQFF	TGTGCCAGCAGCTTAGGTTGGCAGAGCAATGAGCAGTTCTTC
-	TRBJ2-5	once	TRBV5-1	CASSLVNLQETQYF	TGCGCCAGCAGCTTGGTAAACTTGCAAGAGACCCAGTACTTC
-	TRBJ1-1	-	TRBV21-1	CASSKVTLFGWYTEAFF	TGTGCCAGCAGCAAAGTTACACTCTTTGGGTGGTACACTGAAGCTTTCTTT
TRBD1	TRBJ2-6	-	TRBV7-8	CASSFRQGAGANVLTF	TGTGCCAGCAGCTTTAGACAGGGGGCTGGGGCCAACGTCCTGACTTTC
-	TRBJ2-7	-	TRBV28	CASSLWYEQYF	TGTGCCAGCAGTTTATGGTACGAGCAGTACTTC
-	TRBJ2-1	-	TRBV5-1	CASSLGGYSYNEQFF	TGCGCCAGCAGCTTGGGGGGTTACTCCTACAATGAGCAGTTCTTC
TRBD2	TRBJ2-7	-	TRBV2	CARVPGLAGTSYEQYF	TGTGCCAGAGTCCCGGGACTAGCGGGGACCTCCTACGAGCAGTACTTC
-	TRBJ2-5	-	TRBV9	CASSVDSSAPSETQYF	TGTGCCAGCAGCGTAGATAGTAGTGCTCCCAGTGAGACCCAGTACTTC
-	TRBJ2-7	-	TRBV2	CASSGTYLGEQYF	TGTGCCAGCAGTGGAACGTACCTTGGCGAGCAGTACTTC
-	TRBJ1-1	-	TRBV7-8	CASSGGGANTEAFF	TGTGCCAGCAGCGGGGGTGGGGCTAACACTGAAGCTTTCTTT
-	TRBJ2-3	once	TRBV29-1	CSVVSVLMGTQYF	TGCAGCGTTGTGTCGGTTTTGATGGGTACGCAGTATTTT
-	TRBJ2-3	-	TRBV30	CAWSAAVSDTQYF	TGTGCCTGGAGTGCCGCGGTCTCGGATACGCAGTATTTT
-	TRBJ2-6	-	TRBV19	CASKTLNYPSGANVLTF	TGTGCCAGTAAAACTCTAAACTACCCCTCTGGGGCCAACGTCCTGACTTTC
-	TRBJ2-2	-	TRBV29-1	CSVVWARDTGELFF	TGCAGCGTTGTGTGGGCGCGGGACACCGGGGAGCTGTTTTTT